Sequencing of this TCR beta chain was carried out in a study of identical twins. General study findings and limits: Partial confounding of zero-insertion analyses by invariant MAIT and iNKT cells was possible.

The CDR3 is 13 residues long. TCRdb re-called the 5' RACE reads through MiXCR, storing one row per CDR3 protein. The sample lists some 730,000 distinct CDR3 sequences, around a sixth seen once, with 13% in the top ten. This clonotype was recorded only once. Antigen specificity is unknown. Just one base apart from a much larger clone, this may be a read error. These data were also reused for a study on T cells expressing NK-cell markers. As that report states: With respect to HCMV, seven of the eight sequenced donors were seropositive, and one was seronegative.

V is TRBV12-3 or TRBV12-4 and J is TRBJ1-2; the match to TRBD1 covers 7 bases. Material: PBMCs. The source is a woman aged 18-35 years in good health. CDR3 protein: CPSRRGTVDGYTF. CDR3 coding DNA: TGTCCCAGCAGGCGCGGGACAGTGGATGGCTACACCTTC.